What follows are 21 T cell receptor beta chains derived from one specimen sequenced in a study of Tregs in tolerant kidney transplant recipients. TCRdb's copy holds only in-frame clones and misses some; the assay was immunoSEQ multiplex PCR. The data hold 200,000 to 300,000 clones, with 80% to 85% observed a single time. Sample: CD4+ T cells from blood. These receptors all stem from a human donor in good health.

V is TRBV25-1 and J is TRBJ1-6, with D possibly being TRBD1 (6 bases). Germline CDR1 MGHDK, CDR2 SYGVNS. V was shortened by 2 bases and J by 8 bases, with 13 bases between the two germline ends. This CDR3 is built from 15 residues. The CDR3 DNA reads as TGTGCCAGCAGTGAAGCCAGGGGTGGCGATTCACCCCTCCACTTT. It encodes CASSEARGGDSPLHF.

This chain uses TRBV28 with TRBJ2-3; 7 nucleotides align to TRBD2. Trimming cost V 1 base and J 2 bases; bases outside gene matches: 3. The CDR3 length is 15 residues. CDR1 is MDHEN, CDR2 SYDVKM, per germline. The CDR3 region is CASSLSGGYTDTQYF. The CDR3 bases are TGTGCCAGCAGTTTATCGGGAGGATACACAGATACGCAGTATTTT.

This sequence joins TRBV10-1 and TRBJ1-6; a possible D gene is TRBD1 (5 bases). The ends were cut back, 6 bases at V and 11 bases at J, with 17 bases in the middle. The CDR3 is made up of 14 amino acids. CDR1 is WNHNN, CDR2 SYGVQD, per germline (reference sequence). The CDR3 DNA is TGCGCCAGCAGGGAGGACGGGGCCGGGGCACCCCTCCACTTT. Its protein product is CASREDGAGAPLHF.

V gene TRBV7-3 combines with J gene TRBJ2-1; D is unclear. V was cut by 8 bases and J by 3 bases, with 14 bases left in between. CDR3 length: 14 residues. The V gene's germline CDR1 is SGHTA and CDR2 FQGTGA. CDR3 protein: CASGVDGFYNEQFF. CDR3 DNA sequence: TGTGCCAGCGGGGTGGACGGATTCTACAATGAGCAGTTCTTC.

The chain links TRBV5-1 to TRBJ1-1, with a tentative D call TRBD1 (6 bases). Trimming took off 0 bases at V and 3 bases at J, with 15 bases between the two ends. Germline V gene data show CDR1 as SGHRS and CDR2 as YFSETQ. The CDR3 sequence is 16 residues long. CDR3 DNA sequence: TGCGCCAGCAGCTTGGGACTTACAGGGTGGGACACTGAAGCTTTCTTT. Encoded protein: CASSLGLTGWDTEAFF.

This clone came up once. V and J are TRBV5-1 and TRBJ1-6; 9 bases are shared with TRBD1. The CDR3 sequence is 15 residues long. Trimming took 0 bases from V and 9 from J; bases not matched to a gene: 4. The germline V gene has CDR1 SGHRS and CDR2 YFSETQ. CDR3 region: CASSLAGTGRSPLHF. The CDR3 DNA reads TGCGCCAGCAGCTTGGCCGGGACAGGGCGTTCACCCCTCCACTTT.

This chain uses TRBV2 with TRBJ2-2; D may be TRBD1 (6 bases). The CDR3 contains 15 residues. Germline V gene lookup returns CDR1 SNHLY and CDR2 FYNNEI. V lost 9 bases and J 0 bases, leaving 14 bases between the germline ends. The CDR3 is CARSTGWANTGELFF. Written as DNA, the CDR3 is TGTGCCAGATCGACAGGTTGGGCGAACACCGGGGAGCTGTTTTTT.

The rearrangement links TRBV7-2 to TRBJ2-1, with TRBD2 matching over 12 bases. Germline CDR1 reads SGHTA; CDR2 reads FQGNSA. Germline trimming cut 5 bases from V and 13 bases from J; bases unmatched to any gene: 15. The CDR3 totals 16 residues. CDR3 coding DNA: TGTGCCAGCAGCCCCGACCGACTAGCGGGAGTCCCTCCCCAGTTCTTC. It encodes CASSPDRLAGVPPQFF.

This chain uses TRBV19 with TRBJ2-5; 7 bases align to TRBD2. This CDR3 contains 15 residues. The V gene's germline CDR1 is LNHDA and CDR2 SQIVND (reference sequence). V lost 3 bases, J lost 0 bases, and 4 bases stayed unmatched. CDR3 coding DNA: TGTGCCAGTAGTATGACTAGCACCTACCAAGAGACCCAGTACTTC. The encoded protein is CASSMTSTYQETQYF.

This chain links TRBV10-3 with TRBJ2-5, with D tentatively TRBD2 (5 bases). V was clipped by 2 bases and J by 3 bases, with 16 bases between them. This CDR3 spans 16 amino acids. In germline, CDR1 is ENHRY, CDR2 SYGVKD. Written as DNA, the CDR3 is TGTGCCATCAGTGAGGGGGAAGCGGTCGGGGAAGAGACCCAGTACTTC. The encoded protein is CAISEGEAVGEETQYF.

The CDR3 spells CASSESGRQADEQYF. The CDR3 region has the DNA TGCGCCAGCAGTGAGTCCGGGCGACAGGCGGACGAGCAGTACTTC. This rearrangement joins TRBV10-1 to TRBJ2-7, with D tentatively TRBD1 (6 bases). V was trimmed by 0 bases and J by 5 bases, leaving 14 bases between them. There are 15 residues in the CDR3. Per germline, CDR1 WNHNN and CDR2 SYGVQD (reference sequence).

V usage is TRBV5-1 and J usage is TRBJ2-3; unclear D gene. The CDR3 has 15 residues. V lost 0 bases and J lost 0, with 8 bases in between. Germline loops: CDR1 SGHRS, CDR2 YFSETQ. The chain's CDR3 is CASSLDPGSTDTQYF. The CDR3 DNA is TGCGCCAGCAGCTTGGATCCTGGGAGCACAGATACGCAGTATTTT.

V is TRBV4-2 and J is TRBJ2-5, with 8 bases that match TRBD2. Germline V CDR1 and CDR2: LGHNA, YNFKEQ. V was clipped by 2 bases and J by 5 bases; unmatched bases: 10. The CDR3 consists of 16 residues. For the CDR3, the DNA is TGTGCCAGCAGCCAAAAAATAGCGGGATGGGGGGAGACCCAGTACTTC. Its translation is CASSQKIAGWGETQYF.

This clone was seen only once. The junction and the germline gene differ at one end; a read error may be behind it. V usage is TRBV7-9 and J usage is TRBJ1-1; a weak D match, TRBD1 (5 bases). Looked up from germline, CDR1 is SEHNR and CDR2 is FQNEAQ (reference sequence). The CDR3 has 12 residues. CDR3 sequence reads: CASSDDRTRVLF. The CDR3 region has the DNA TGTGCCAGCAGCGATGACAGAACGAGAGTCCTCTTT.

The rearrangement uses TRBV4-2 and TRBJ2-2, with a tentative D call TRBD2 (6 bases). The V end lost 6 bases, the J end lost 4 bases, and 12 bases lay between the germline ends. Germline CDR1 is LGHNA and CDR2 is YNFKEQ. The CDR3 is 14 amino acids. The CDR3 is CASRREMGTGELFF. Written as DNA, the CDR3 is TGTGCCAGCAGACGGGAGATGGGCACCGGGGAGCTGTTTTTT.

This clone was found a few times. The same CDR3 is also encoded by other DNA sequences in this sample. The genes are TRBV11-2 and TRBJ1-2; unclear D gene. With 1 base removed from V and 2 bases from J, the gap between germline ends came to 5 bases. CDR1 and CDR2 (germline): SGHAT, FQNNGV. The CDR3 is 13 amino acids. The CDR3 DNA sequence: TGTGCCAGCAGCTTAGGCACGAACTATGGCTACACCTTC. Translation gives CASSLGTNYGYTF. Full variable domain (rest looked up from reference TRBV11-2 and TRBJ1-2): EAGVAQSPRYKIIEKRQSVAFWCNPISGHATLYWYQQILGQGPKLLIQFQNNGVVDDSQLPKDRFSAERLKGVDSTLKIQPAKLEDSAVYLCASSLGTNYGYTFGSGTRLTVV.

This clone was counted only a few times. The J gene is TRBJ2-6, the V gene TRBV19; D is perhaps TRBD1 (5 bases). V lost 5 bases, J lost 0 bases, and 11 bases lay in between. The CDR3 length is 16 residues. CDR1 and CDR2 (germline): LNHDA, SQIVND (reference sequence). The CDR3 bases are TGTGCCAGTAGTGCCTCCAGGGACTCTGGGGCCAACGTCCTGACTTTC. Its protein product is CASSASRDSGANVLTF.

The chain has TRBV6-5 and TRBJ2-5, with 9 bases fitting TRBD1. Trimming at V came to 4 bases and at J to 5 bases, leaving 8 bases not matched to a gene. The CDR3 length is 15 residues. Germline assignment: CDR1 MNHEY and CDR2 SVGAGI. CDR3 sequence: CASSLGQGLGETQYF. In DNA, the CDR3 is TGTGCCAGCAGTTTGGGACAGGGTCTGGGGGAGACCCAGTACTTC.

The CDR3 loop reads CASSLLGTANQPQHF. The CDR3 coding sequence is TGTGCCAGCAGTTTATTGGGGACAGCAAATCAGCCCCAGCATTTT. The chain couples TRBV27 to TRBJ1-5, with 7 positions matching TRBD1. Trimming removed 1 base from V and 4 bases from J; junction bases left unmatched: 4. CDR1 and CDR2 from the germline V gene are MNHEY and SMNVEV (reference sequence). The CDR3 is 15 amino acids.

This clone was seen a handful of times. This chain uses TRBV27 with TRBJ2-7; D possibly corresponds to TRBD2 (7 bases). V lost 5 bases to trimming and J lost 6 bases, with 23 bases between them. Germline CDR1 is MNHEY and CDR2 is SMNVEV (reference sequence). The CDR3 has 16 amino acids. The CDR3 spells CASSPRVWGGKTEQYF. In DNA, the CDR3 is TGTGCCAGCAGTCCCCGCGTTTGGGGGGGCAAGACCGAGCAGTACTTC.

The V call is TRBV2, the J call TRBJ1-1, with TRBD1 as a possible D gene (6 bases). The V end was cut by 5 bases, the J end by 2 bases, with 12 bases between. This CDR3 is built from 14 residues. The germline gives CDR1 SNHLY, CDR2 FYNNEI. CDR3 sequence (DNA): TGTGCCAGCAGTCTGGCAGGGGCAAACACTGAAGCTTTCTTT. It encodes CASSLAGANTEAFF.